The present T cell receptor (beta chain) was sequenced within a study of CD8 T cells in ankylosing spondylitis (dated by TCRdb to 2016 to 2017). With regard to the full study: The study profiled T cell receptor beta repertoires in healthy donors and ankylosing spondylitis patients to find disease-linked TCR variants. Peripheral blood was sampled, and synovial fluid was also collected from ankylosing spondylitis patients. In total, the full study cohort was made up of nearly 110 healthy donors and 20 to 25 ankylosing spondylitis patients.

Sequencer: Illumina HiSeq 2500. Quantitative 5'-RACE with molecular barcodes was used to prepare TCR beta libraries. The source study handled its data this way. A new computational method, built on a probabilistic model of VDJ rearrangement, was used to identify disease-linked TCR variants. Starting from the raw public reads, TCRdb applied fastp trimming at Q25, assembled clones with MiXCR and retained in-frame beta chains. One record per CDR3 amino acid sequence lists the most common genes and DNA. The V and J calls were not made by the authors but by TCRdb's processing. The sample profile shows more than 400,000 distinct CDR3 sequences; approximately 5% of them were found once. The top ten clonotypes cover around 3.5% of the sample. Trimming costs V 0 bases and J 6 bases, and their ends lie 12 bases apart. The CDR3 contains 14 residues, cysteine and phenylalanine counted. The CDR3 DNA has 42 bases and is translated from base 1. From a lookup of the germline V gene, CDR1 and CDR2 are LGHNA and YNFKEQ.

This clonotype was counted ten times or more. This receptor's antigen is unknown. Nothing much larger sits one base from this clone, and base qualities are not available. Results the study describes overall, beyond this receptor: The disease-linked clones were reported as significantly enriched in matched synovial fluid samples from ankylosing spondylitis patients. Blood from ankylosing spondylitis patients appeared to be characterized by a TCR beta motif made up of about 8 highly homologous amino acid variants. In peripheral blood, the disease-linked clones were found at relatively low frequencies and had a CD8+ phenotype. Some motif variants were previously reported in synovial fluid and blood of reactive arthritis patients, suggesting common disease-initiation mechanisms.

This receptor was taken from a male donor with ankylosing spondylitis. Sequencing used blood, either unsorted or a sorted T cell fraction (not recorded which). This receptor chain uses TRBV4-2 and TRBJ2-7; D gene: possibly TRBD2, on 6 matching bases. The nucleotides are TGTGCCAGCAGCCAAGATAGAGGGAGGCGCGAGCAGTACTTC. This sequence encodes CASSQDRGRREQYF.